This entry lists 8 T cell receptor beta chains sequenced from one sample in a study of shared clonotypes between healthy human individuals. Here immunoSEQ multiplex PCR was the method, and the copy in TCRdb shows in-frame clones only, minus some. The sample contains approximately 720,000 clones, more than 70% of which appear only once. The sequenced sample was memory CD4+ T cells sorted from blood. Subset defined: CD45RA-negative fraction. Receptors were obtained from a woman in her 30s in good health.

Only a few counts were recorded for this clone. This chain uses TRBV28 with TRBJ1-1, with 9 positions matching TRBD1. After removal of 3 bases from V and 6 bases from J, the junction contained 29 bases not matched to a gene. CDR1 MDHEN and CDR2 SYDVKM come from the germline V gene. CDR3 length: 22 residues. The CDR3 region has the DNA TGTGCCAGCAGTTTCCCTTTCGGGCCGATTGGGGACAGGGCGTCTTTTTCTCCTGAAGCTTTCTTT. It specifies CASSFPFGPIGDRASFSPEAFF.

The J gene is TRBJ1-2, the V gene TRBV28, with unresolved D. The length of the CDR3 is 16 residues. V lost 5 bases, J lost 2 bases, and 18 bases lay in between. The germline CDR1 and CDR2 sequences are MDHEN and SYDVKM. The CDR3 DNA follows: TGTGCCAGCAGTCCCCTCTTAAGCCAGTTGAACTATGGCTACACCTTC. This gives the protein CASSPLLSQLNYGYTF.

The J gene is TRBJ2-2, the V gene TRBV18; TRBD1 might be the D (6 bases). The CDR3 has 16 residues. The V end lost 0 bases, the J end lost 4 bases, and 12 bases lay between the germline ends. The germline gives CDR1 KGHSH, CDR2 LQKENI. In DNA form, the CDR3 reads TGTGCCAGCTCACCACCCCTACAGGGTAGCACCGGGGAGCTGTTTTTT. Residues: CASSPPLQGSTGELFF. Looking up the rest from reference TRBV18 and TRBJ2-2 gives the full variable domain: NAGVMQNPRHLVRRRGQEARLRCSPMKGHSHVYWYRQLPEEGLKFMVYLQKENIIDESGMPKERFSAEFPKEGPSILRIQQVVRGDSAAYFCASSPPLQGSTGELFFGEGSRLTVL.

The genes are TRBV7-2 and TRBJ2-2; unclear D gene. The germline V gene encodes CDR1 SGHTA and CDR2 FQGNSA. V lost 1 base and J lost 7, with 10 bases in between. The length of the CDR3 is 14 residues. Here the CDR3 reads CASSLGSGIGELFF. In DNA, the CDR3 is TGTGCCAGCAGCTTAGGTTCTGGAATCGGGGAGCTGTTTTTT.

The CDR3: CAWNRESGESYGYTF. The CDR3 DNA follows: TGTGCCTGGAACCGTGAGAGCGGTGAGTCCTATGGCTACACCTTC. The chain couples TRBV2 to TRBJ1-2; the D is unclear. Germline V gives CDR1 SNHLY, CDR2 FYNNEI. This CDR3 contains 15 residues. V was shortened by 11 bases and J by 4 bases, with 23 bases between the two germline ends.

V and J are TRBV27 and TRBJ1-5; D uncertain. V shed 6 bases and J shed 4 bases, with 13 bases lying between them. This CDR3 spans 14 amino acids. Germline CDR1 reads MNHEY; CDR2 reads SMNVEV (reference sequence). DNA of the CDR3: TGTGCCAGCAGGCAGAGGGCGGGGAATCAGCCCCAGCATTTT. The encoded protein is CASRQRAGNQPQHF.

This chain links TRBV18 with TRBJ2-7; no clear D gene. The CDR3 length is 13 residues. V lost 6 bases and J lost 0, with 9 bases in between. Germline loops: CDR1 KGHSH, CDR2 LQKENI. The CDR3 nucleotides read TGTGCCAGCTCTCGGCCGGGCTCCTACGAGCAGTACTTC. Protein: CASSRPGSYEQYF. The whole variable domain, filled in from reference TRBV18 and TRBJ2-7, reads NAGVMQNPRHLVRRRGQEARLRCSPMKGHSHVYWYRQLPEEGLKFMVYLQKENIIDESGMPKERFSAEFPKEGPSILRIQQVVRGDSAAYFCASSRPGSYEQYFGPGTRLTVT.

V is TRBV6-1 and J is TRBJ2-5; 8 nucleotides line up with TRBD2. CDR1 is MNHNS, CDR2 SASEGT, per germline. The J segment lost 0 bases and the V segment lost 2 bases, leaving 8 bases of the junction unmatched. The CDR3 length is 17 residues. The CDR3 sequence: CASSERVTSGYQETQYF. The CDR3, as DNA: TGTGCCAGCAGTGAAAGGGTCACTAGCGGATACCAAGAGACCCAGTACTTC.